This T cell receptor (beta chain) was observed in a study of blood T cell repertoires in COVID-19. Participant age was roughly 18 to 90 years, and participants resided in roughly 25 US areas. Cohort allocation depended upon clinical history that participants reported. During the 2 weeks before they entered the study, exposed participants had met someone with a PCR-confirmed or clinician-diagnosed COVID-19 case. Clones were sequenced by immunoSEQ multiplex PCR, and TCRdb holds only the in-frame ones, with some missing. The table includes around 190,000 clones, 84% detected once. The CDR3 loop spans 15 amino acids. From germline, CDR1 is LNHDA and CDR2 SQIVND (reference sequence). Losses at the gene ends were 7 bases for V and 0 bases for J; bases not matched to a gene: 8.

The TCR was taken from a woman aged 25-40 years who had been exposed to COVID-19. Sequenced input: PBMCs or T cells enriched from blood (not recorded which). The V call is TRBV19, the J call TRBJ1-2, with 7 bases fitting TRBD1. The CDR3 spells CASTRTGYTNYGYTF. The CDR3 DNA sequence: TGTGCCAGTACCCGGACAGGTTATACTAACTATGGCTACACCTTC.